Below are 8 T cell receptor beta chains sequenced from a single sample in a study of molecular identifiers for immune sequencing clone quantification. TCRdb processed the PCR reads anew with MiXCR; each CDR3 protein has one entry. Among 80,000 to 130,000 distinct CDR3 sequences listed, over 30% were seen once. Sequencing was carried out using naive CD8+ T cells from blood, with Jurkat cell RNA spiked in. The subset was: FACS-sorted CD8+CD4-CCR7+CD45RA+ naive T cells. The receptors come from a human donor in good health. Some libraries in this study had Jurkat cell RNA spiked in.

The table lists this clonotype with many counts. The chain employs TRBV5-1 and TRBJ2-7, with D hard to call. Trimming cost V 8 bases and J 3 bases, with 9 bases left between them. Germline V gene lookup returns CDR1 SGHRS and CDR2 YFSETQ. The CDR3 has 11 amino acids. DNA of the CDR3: TGCGCCAGTCCCGAATTCTACGAGCAGTACTTC. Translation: CASPEFYEQYF.

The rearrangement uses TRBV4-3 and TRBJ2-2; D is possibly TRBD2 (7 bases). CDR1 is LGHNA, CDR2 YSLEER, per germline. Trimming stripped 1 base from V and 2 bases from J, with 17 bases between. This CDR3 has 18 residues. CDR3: CASSQGGGRGTNTGELFF. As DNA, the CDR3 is TGCGCCAGCAGCCAAGGCGGGGGCCGGGGAACCAACACCGGGGAGCTGTTTTTT.

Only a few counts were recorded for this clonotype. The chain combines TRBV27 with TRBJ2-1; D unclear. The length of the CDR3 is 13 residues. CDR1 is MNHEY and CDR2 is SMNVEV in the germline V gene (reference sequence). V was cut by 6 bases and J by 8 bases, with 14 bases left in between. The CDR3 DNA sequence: TGTGCCAGCAGAATAGCTGCGGCCCATGAGCAGTTCTTC. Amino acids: CASRIAAAHEQFF.

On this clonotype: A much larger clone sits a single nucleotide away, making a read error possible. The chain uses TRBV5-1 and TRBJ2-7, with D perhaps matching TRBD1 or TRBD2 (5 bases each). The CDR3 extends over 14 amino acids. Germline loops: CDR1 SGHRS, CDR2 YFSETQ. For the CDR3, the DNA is TGCGCCAGCAGCTTGCTGGGGACCCGCAACGAGCTGTACTTC. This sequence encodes CASSLLGTRNELYF.

CDR3 nucleotide sequence: TGCGCCAGCAGCCAAGATCAGCGGGAGCTGGGCGAGCAGTACTTC. As protein: CASSQDQRELGEQYF. J is TRBJ2-7 and V is TRBV4-1, with TRBD2 matching 8 bases. The junction had 7 bases not matched to a gene; V was cut back by 0 bases and J by 6 bases. Germline lookup yields CDR1 MGHRA and CDR2 YSYEKL. This CDR3 comprises 15 residues.

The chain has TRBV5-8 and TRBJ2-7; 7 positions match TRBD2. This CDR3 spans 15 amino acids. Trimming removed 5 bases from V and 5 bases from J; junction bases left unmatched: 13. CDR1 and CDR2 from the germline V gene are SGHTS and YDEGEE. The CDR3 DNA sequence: TGTGCCAGCAGTCGGTTAGATGTACTAGCGAACGAGCAGTACTTC. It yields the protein CASSRLDVLANEQYF.

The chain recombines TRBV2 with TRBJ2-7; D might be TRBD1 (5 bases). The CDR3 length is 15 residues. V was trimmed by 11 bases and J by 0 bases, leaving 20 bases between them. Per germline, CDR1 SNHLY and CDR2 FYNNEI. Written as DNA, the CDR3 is TGTGCCGTCCTGAAATTAGGACATAACTCCTACGAGCAGTACTTC. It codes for CAVLKLGHNSYEQYF.

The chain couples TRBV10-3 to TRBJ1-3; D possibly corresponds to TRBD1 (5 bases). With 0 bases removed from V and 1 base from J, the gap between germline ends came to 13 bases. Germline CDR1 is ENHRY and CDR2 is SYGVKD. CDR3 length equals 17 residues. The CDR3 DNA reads TGTGCCATCAGTGAGTCGTTCCCCGGGGGATCTGGAAACACCATATATTTT. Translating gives CAISESFPGGSGNTIYF.